These 2 T cell receptor beta chains were sequenced from one sample in a study of cytomegalovirus exposure and HLA in healthy donors. A multiplex PCR was run with 60 Vbeta primers and 13 Jbeta primers. TCRdb's table, derived via immunoSEQ multiplex PCR, lists solely in-frame clones and lacks some. The data show about 190,000 clones, over 70% seen once. The material sequenced was PBMCs. Source of these receptors: a man between 35 and 55 years old in good health and CMV-seropositive.

The chain links TRBV7-9 to TRBJ2-5, with 11 bases fitting TRBD1. Trimming took 5 bases from V and 4 from J; bases not matched to a gene: 6. The germline V gene has CDR1 SEHNR and CDR2 FQNEAQ (reference sequence). The CDR3 extends over 15 amino acids. The DNA for the CDR3 is TGTGCCAGCAGCCGCAGGGACAGGGGGAGAGAGACCCAGTACTTC. Translated, it gives CASSRRDRGRETQYF.

This rearrangement joins TRBV11-2 to TRBJ1-1; D possibly corresponds to TRBD1 (6 bases). Trimming stripped 3 bases from V and 1 base from J, with 12 bases between. The CDR3 consists of 15 residues. The germline CDR1 and CDR2 sequences are SGHAT and FQNNGV. Here the CDR3 DNA reads TGTGCCAGCAGCTTCCCATCCAGGGGGAACACTGAAGCTTTCTTT. The encoded protein is CASSFPSRGNTEAFF.